The table lists the clone carrying this TCR beta chain with a few counts. These data originate in a study of cytomegalovirus exposure and HLA in healthy donors. Background on the study: Genotyping of roughly 400 donors showed that around 85% belonged to the Caucasian-associated ancestry cluster.

PCR was performed using 60 Vbeta and 13 Jbeta primers. The repertoire was sequenced with immunoSEQ multiplex PCR; TCRdb's copy has only in-frame clones and lacks some. The table has approximately 200,000 clones, approximately 80% seen once. The specimen sequenced was PBMCs. The TCR was taken from a boy aged 2-9 years in good health and CMV-seronegative.

DNA of the CDR3: TGTGCCAGCAGCTCTAAAGCGGGGGCCGGAGAGACCCAGTACTTC. Translating gives CASSSKAGAGETQYF. This chain connects TRBV7-3 to TRBJ2-5, with TRBD2 identical over 8 bases. V dropped 4 bases and J dropped 4; count of bases not matched to a gene: 8. The CDR3 extends over 15 amino acids. CDR1 and CDR2 from the germline V gene are SGHTA and FQGTGA. Filled out from reference TRBV7-3 and TRBJ2-5, the complete variable domain reads GAGVSQTPSNKVTEKGKYVELRCDPISGHTALYWYRQSLGQGPEFLIYFQGTGAADDSGLPNDRFFAVRPEGSVSTLKIQRTERGDSAVYLCASSSKAGAGETQYFGPGTRLLVL.